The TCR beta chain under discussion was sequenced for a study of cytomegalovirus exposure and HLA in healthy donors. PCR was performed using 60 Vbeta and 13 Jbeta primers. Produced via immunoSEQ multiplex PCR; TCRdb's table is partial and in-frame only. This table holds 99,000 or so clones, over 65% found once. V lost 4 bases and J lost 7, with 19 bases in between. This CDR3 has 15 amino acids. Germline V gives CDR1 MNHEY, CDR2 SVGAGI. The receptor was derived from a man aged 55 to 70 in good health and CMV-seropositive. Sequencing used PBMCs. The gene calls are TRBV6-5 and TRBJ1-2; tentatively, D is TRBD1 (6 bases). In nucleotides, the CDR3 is TGTGCCAGCAGTTCCAACTCCAGGGGCGCGCTTGGCTACACCTTC. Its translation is CASSSNSRGALGYTF.